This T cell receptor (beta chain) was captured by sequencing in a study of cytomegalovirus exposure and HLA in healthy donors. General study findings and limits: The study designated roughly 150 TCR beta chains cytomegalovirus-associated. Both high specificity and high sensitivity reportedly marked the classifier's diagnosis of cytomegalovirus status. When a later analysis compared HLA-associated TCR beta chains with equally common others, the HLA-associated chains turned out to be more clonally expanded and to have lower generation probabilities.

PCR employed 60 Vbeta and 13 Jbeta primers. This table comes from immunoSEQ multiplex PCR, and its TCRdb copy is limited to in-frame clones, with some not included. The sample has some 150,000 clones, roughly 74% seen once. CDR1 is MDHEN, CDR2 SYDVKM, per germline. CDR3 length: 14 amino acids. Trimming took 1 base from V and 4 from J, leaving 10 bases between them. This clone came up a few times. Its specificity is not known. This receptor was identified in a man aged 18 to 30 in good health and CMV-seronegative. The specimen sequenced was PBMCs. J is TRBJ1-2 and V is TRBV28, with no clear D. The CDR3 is CASSLSSVPYGYTF. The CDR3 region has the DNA TGTGCCAGCAGTTTATCCTCGGTACCCTATGGCTACACCTTC.